The rows below give T cell receptor beta chains drawn from one sample of a study of shared clonotypes between healthy human individuals. The assay was immunoSEQ multiplex PCR, and TCRdb's table has in-frame clones only and misses some. The sample has some 660,000 clones; around four fifths are singletons. Sequencing was done on a sample of memory CD4+ T cells sorted from blood. Receptors were obtained from a woman in her thirties in good health. The CDR3 runs from the conserved cysteine through the conserved F or W. The D gene is left open where the match is weak. Size values are once, few and many counts, or a class for expanded clones, and some rows have none.

J	size	V	D	DNA	CDR3
TRBJ2-7	few	TRBV7-8	TRBD1	TGTGCCAGCAGGTCGGGACAGGGGGCTGCCGAGCAGTACTTC	CASRSGQGAAEQYF
TRBJ2-3	.	TRBV5-4	TRBD2	TGTGCCAGCAGCTTGGGGAGCGGGAGGACAGATACGCAGTATTTT	CASSLGSGRTDTQYF
TRBJ2-5	.	TRBV5-1	TRBD2	TGCGCCAGCAGCTTTGGTAGCGGGGAGGCTTTGGAGACCCAGTACTTC	CASSFGSGEALETQYF
TRBJ2-3	.	TRBV5-1	TRBD1	TGCGCCAGCAGCCCGGGACAGGAGGCTAGCACAGATACGCAGTATTTT	CASSPGQEASTDTQYF
TRBJ1-2	.	TRBV2	.	TGTGCCAGCAGTCGTCTAGAGAGGGGCCATGGCTACACCTTC	CASSRLERGHGYTF
TRBJ2-7	few	TRBV5-8	TRBD2	TGTGCCAGCAGCTTGAGGCTAGCGGGGGCCCCCTTGCAGCAGTACTTC	CASSLRLAGAPLQQYF
TRBJ2-2	few	TRBV5-4	TRBD2	TGTGCCAGCAGCCTGGCGGGAGGTACGAACACCGGGGAGCTGTTTTTT	CASSLAGGTNTGELFF
TRBJ2-7	.	TRBV28	TRBD2	TGTGCCAGCACGATTCATAGCGGGAGGGTCTACGAGCAGTACTTC	CASTIHSGRVYEQYF
TRBJ1-5	.	TRBV12-5	TRBD1	TGTGCTAGTGGTTCCCCCGGGACAGGGGCCCGTCAACCCCAGCATTTT	CASGSPGTGARQPQHF
TRBJ1-5	.	TRBV19	.	TGTGCCAGTACCCGAGGCCCTCATGGCAATCAGCCCCAGCATTTT	CASTRGPHGNQPQHF
TRBJ2-7	.	TRBV29-1	TRBD2	TGCAGCGCCTCGAATAGCGGGGCCGCCTACGAGCAGTACTTC	CSASNSGAAYEQYF
TRBJ1-3	once	TRBV7-9	.	TGTGCCAGCAGCCCTCCCACTGACTACTCTGGAAACACCATATATTTT	CASSPPTDYSGNTIYF
TRBJ2-5	.	TRBV19	TRBD2	TGTGCCAGTAGTCTCCGTGGCGGGGGACAAGAGACCCAGTACTTC	CASSLRGGGQETQYF
TRBJ2-1	.	TRBV27	.	TGTGCCAGCAGGCCTCAAGGGCAAGGTTCCTACAATGAGCAGTTCTTC	CASRPQGQGSYNEQFF
TRBJ1-1	.	TRBV29-1	TRBD1	TGCAGCGCTGACAGGGGGGGAACTGAAGCTTTCTTT	CSADRGGTEAFF
TRBJ2-7	.	TRBV9	TRBD1	TGTGCCAGCAGCGCCGGGACAGATAAAAACGAGCAGTACTTC	CASSAGTDKNEQYF
TRBJ2-1	.	TRBV28	TRBD1	TGTGCCAGCAGGGATTCCGGGACAGGGGTTAATGAGCAGTTCTTC	CASRDSGTGVNEQFF
TRBJ1-5	.	TRBV19	TRBD1	TGTGCCAGTCTGGGACAGTACAATCAGCCCCAGCATTTT	CASLGQYNQPQHF
TRBJ2-6	.	TRBV15	.	TGTGCCACCAGCAGAGGCACGAACTCTGGGGCCAACGTCCTGACTTTC	CATSRGTNSGANVLTF
TRBJ2-2	few	TRBV30	.	TGTGCCTGGAGGGTACAGGGCACCGGGGAGCTGTTTTTT	CAWRVQGTGELFF
TRBJ2-7	.	TRBV6-6	TRBD2	TGTGCCAGCAATAGGCGGGAGGACTCCTACGAGCAGTACTTC	CASNRREDSYEQYF
TRBJ1-2	few	TRBV9	.	TGTGCCAGCACCACAGGGCTAGGGAACTATGGCTACACCTTC	CASTTGLGNYGYTF
TRBJ2-1	once	TRBV30	.	TGTGCCTGGAGTGTAGGACAGTACAATGAGCAGTTCTTC	CAWSVGQYNEQFF
TRBJ1-5	few	TRBV21-1	.	TGTGCCAGCAGCAAAGATGGCCACACAACCCAGCATTTT	CASSKDGHTTQHF
TRBJ2-2	.	TRBV6-1	.	TGTGCCAGCAGTGAAGCAGGGCAGATCCCCGGGGAGCTGTTTTTT	CASSEAGQIPGELFF
TRBJ2-7	.	TRBV28	.	TGTGCCAGCAGTTTATCGGCGGAGGGTTACGAGCAGTACTTC	CASSLSAEGYEQYF
TRBJ2-2	.	TRBV6-5	.	TGTGCCAGCAGTTACTGGGCTGTCTATCCCGGGGAGCTGTTTTTT	CASSYWAVYPGELFF
TRBJ2-7	few	TRBV6-1	.	TGTGCCAGCCGCACAGGGTCCCCCTCCTACGAGCAGTACTTC	CASRTGSPSYEQYF
TRBJ2-7	.	TRBV4-1	TRBD1	TGCGCCAGCAGCCAATCCCCGACAGGGGGGATACACTACGAGCAGTACTTC	CASSQSPTGGIHYEQYF
TRBJ2-5	.	TRBV14	.	TGTGCCAGCAGCCCATCGACAGGCGGAAAGACCCAGTACTTC	CASSPSTGGKTQYF
TRBJ2-5	.	TRBV6-4	.	TGTGCCAGCCTACCCAGGCCCCAAGAGACCCAGTACTTC	CASLPRPQETQYF
TRBJ2-7	once	TRBV9	.	TGTGCCAGCAGCGTAGATGCGGAAAGCTCCTACGAGCAGTACTTC	CASSVDAESSYEQYF
TRBJ2-7	many	TRBV6-1	.	TGTGCCAGCAGTGAGGAGGTGATTTCCTACGAGCAGTACTTC	CASSEEVISYEQYF
TRBJ2-7	.	TRBV11-2	TRBD2	TGTGCCAGCAGCTTAGGAGCGGGAGGCCTCACCTACGAGCAGTACTTC	CASSLGAGGLTYEQYF
TRBJ2-3	.	TRBV2	TRBD2	TGTGCCAGCACCAGAAATGTGGGAGGGCCAGATACGCAGTATTTT	CASTRNVGGPDTQYF
TRBJ1-4	.	TRBV5-1	.	TGCGCCAGCAGCCTTCTCGGTAATGAAAAACTGTTTTTT	CASSLLGNEKLFF
TRBJ2-2	.	TRBV28	.	TGTGCCAGCCGGCGGCAGGGTACGGGCGGGGAGCTGTTTTTT	CASRRQGTGGELFF
TRBJ1-5	.	TRBV6-1	.	TGTGCCAGCAGTGAAGCCACGGACAGTTATCAGCCCCAGCATTTT	CASSEATDSYQPQHF
TRBJ1-2	few	TRBV29-1	TRBD1	TGCAGCGTATCAACAGGGGACGGCTACACCTTC	CSVSTGDGYTF
TRBJ1-2	.	TRBV5-1	TRBD1	TGCGCCAGCAGCTTGGGGGACAGGGATTTCGAAGGCTACACCTTC	CASSLGDRDFEGYTF
TRBJ1-5	.	TRBV4-1	.	TGCGCCAGCAGCCAACAGGCGAGCAATCAGCCCCAGCATTTT	CASSQQASNQPQHF
TRBJ1-5	.	TRBV21-1	.	.	CAARVGSGSNQPQHF
TRBJ2-3	.	TRBV27	.	TGTGCCAGCAGCCGAGGGACAACTAGCACAGATACGCAGTATTTT	CASSRGTTSTDTQYF
TRBJ1-2	few	TRBV10-1	.	TGCGCCAGCAGCCCGAACAGGGATTACGGCTACACCTTC	CASSPNRDYGYTF
TRBJ1-1	.	TRBV5-1	.	TGCGCCAGCAGCTTCGAATCACAGGGAACTGAAGCTTTCTTT	CASSFESQGTEAFF
TRBJ1-1	.	TRBV28	.	TGTGCTACCACGAGTTACACTGAAGCTTTCTTT	CATTSYTEAFF
TRBJ2-2	.	TRBV10-2	TRBD2	TGCGCCAGCAGTGATCCGACTAGCGGGAGGCCTCGGACTAACACCGGGGAGCTGTTTTTT	CASSDPTSGRPRTNTGELFF
TRBJ1-4	.	TRBV28	.	TGTGCCAGCAGTTTGACTAGGGGTGAAAAACTGTTTTTT	CASSLTRGEKLFF